Listed here is a single TCR beta chain. Compared with the rest of its sample, this clonotype is medium-sized (0.01 to 0.1%). Which antigen it targets is not known. No much larger clone is present one base from it, and per-base qualities are unavailable. Counted from cysteine to phenylalanine, this CDR3 has 14 amino acids. Only the CDR3 DNA stays, 42 bases, in frame from base 1. Trimming removed 6 bases from V and 0 bases from J; the gene matches leave 3 bases unexplained. From the germline V gene, CDR1 is MDHEN and CDR2 is SYDVKM. These data come from a study of lung T cells in sarcoidosis with Löfgren's syndrome (dated by TCRdb to the late 2010s). General notes on the study: Sarcoidosis was characterized as a granulomatous, predominantly pulmonary disease marked by accumulation of CD4+ T cells in bronchoalveolar lavage fluid. The repertoire analyses focused on Löfgren's syndrome patients. What the research found in general, with its limitations: Sharing of TRAV12-1 and TRBV2 CDR3 motifs among multiple Lofgren's syndrome patients was reported, suggesting public CD4+ TCR repertoires. The study only suggested recognition of a sarcoidosis-associated antigen, and the antigen remained putative and unidentified. In alphabeta pairing analysis, TRAV12-1 preferentially paired with TRBV2, and these paired TCRs showed CDR3 homology. In Lofgren's syndrome patients, relative to control subjects, TRAV12-1 and TRBV2 were reported to be the most expanded V gene segments.

The listed sequencing device is Illumina MiSeq. The public reads were reanalyzed by TCRdb: fastp trimming at Q25, MiXCR alignment, in-frame beta chains only. Entries are consolidated by CDR3 protein sequence, retaining the most common genes and DNA. This sample has about 20,000 distinct CDR3 sequences in its table, and less than 25% of those were observed once. Of the sample, about 3.8% falls within the top ten clones. Material: CD4+ T cells from PBMCs. The clonotype was recovered from a human donor with sarcoidosis (Löfgren's syndrome or another form), or a control subject (not recorded which). Rearrangement joined TRBV28 to TRBJ2-3; 7 bases in between match TRBD1. This receptor has the CDR3 CASRDRSSTDTQYF. In nucleotides, the sequence is TGTGCCAGCAGGGACAGGTCTAGCACAGATACGCAGTATTTT. With the portions outside the CDR3 filled from the reference TRBV28 and TRBJ2-3 genes, the complete variable region becomes DVKVTQSSRYLVKRTGEKVFLECVQDMDHENMFWYRQDPGLGLRLIYFSYDVKMKEKGDIPEGYSVSREKKERFSLILESASTNQTSMYLCASRDRSSTDTQYFGPGTRLTVL.